This T cell receptor (beta chain) was captured by sequencing in a study of OX40 agonist ivuxolimab in advanced cancers. After removal of 2 bases from V and 5 bases from J, the junction contained 12 bases not matched to a gene. In germline, CDR1 is SGHRS, CDR2 YFSETQ. The CDR3 sequence is 16 residues long. Profiled with immunoSEQ multiplex PCR; TCRdb holds only in-frame clones, not every one. Seen here are 72,000 or so clones, about nine tenths observed once, and the top ten hold approximately 1.3%. Source: CD4+ or CD8+ T cells sorted from blood, taken in a trial of the OX40 agonist ivuxolimab. The TCR comes from an adult with an advanced solid tumor such as melanoma, head and neck, liver or kidney cancer. This chain joins TRBV5-1 and TRBJ2-5; TRBD1 matches 7 bases. The CDR3 loop reads CASSLSPRQGPETQYF. The CDR3, as DNA: TGCGCCAGCAGCTTATCACCACGACAGGGCCCGGAGACCCAGTACTTC. The full variable domain, with the rest looked up from reference TRBV5-1 and TRBJ2-5, is KAGVTQTPRYLIKTRGQQVTLSCSPISGHRSVSWYQQTPGQGLQFLFEYFSETQRNKGNFPGRFSGRQFSNSRSEMNVSTLELGDSALYLCASSLSPRQGPETQYFGPGTRLLVL.